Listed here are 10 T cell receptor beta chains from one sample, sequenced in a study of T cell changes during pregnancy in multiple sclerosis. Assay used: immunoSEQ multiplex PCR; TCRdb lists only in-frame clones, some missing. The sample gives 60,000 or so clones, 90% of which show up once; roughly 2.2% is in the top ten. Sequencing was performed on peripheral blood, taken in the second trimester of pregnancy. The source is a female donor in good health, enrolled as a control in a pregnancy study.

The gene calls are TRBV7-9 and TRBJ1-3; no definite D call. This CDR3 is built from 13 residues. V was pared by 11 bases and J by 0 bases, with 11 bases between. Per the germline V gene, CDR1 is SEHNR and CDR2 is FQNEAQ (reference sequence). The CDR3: CAQQPTSGNTIYF. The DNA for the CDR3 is TGTGCCCAACAGCCTACCTCTGGAAACACCATATATTTT.

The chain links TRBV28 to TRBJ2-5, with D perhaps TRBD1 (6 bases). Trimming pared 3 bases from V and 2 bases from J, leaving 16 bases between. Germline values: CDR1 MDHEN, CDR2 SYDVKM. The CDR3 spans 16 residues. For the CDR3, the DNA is TGTGCCAGCAGTTTTGGCAGGGGCTTCCAACAAGAGACCCAGTACTTC. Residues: CASSFGRGFQQETQYF.

The CDR3 is CASSNPSVVQYF. CDR3 coding DNA: TGTGCCAGTAGTAATCCTAGCGTTGTGCAGTATTTT. The V call is TRBV19, the J call TRBJ2-3; weak D call: TRBD2 (6 bases). Germline values: CDR1 LNHDA, CDR2 SQIVND (reference sequence). Between the trimmed V and J ends, which lost 4 bases and 11 bases, there was a span of 13 bases. The CDR3 consists of 12 residues.

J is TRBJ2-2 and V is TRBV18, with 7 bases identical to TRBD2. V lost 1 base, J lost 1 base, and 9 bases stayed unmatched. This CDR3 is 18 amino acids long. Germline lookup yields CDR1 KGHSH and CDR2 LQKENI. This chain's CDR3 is CASSPRNLRGVNTGELFF. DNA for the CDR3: TGTGCCAGCTCACCACGTAACTTACGGGGGGTGAACACCGGGGAGCTGTTTTTT.

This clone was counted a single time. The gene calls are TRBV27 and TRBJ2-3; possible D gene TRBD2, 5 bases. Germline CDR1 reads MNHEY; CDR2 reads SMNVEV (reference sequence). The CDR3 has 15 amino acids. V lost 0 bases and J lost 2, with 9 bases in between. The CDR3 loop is CASSLSGAATDTQYF. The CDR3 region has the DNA TGTGCCAGCAGTTTATCGGGAGCGGCCACAGATACGCAGTATTTT.

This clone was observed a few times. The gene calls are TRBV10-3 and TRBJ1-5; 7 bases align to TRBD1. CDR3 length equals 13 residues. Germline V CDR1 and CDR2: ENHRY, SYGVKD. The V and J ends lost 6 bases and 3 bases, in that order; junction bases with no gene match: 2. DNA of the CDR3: TGTGCCATCAGGGGACAGAACAATCAGCCCCAGCATTTT. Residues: CAIRGQNNQPQHF.

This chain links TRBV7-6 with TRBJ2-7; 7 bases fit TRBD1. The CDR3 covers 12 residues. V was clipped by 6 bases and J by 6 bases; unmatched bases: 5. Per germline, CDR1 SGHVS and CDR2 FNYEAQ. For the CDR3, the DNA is TGTGCCAGCAGAGCTACAGGGGTCGAGCAGTACTTC. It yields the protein CASRATGVEQYF.

This CDR3 reads CATTGMSYNEQFF. The CDR3 DNA reads as TGTGCCACTACCGGGATGAGTTACAATGAGCAGTTCTTC. The chain recombines TRBV27 with TRBJ2-1; a possible D gene is TRBD2 (5 bases). The CDR3 is made up of 13 amino acids. V lost 10 bases, J lost 4 bases, and 14 bases lay in between. The germline CDR1 and CDR2 sequences are MNHEY and SMNVEV (reference sequence).

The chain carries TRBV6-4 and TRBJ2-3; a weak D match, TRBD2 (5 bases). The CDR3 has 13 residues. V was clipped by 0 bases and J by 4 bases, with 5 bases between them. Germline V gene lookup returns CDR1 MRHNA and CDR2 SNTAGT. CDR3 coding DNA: TGTGCCAGCAGTGACTCTAGCGCAGATACGCAGTATTTT. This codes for CASSDSSADTQYF.

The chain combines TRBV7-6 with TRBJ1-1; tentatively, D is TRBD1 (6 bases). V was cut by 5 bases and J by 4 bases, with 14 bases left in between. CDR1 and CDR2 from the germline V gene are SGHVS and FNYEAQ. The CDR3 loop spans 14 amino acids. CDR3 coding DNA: TGTGCCAGCAGCCCACAGGGTGGGCGCACTGAAGCTTTCTTT. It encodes CASSPQGGRTEAFF.